The rows below give T cell receptor beta chains drawn from one sample of a study of Ad26.COV2.S vaccination and SARS-CoV-2 variants. Repertoires were generated with immunoSEQ multiplex PCR, while TCRdb's copy carries only in-frame clones and drops some. This table has roughly 420,000 clones, about 91% appearing once. Here the sequenced sample was peripheral blood, taken in a trial of Ad26.COV2.S vaccine versus placebo. These receptors were collected from a person aged 18-60 years who received the Ad26.COV2.S COVID-19 vaccine or a placebo. The conserved cysteine and the conserved F or W are not part of the CDR3 here. D genes are given only for firm matches. Only part of the rows carry a size: once, few, many, or a class if the clone is expanded.

CDR3 | D | V | size | J
ASSKAGTFGYT | - | TRBV4-3 | - | TRBJ1-2
ASSYPGGSYEQY | TRBD2 | TRBV6-6 | - | TRBJ2-7
ASSARGGSTDTQY | - | TRBV7-9 | - | TRBJ2-3
ASFGGGLNQPQH | - | TRBV19 | once | TRBJ1-5
ASSQDLAGGTYNEQF | TRBD2 | TRBV14 | - | TRBJ2-1
ASSLIPGTEVELF | - | TRBV5-1 | - | TRBJ1-4
ASSRPAGPDTQY | - | TRBV5-6 | - | TRBJ2-3
ASSLGTQITSYEQY | - | TRBV11-2 | - | TRBJ2-7
ASSSLPMTAQY | - | TRBV7-2 | once | TRBJ2-5
ASSEGSSGANVLT | - | TRBV6-1 | - | TRBJ2-6
ASRLTGIPEKLF | TRBD1 | TRBV19 | once | TRBJ1-4
ASSQFRSGNEQF | - | TRBV4-3 | - | TRBJ2-1
ASSPRLAGESNEQF | TRBD2 | TRBV7-3 | - | TRBJ2-1
ASSQEVIGDTQY | - | TRBV4-1 | - | TRBJ2-3
ASSLRGVQGGYT | TRBD1 | TRBV9 | - | TRBJ1-2
ASSIGQGFHNEQF | - | TRBV19 | - | TRBJ2-1
ASRTTYYNEQF | - | TRBV19 | - | TRBJ2-1
ASSEGARVGFPLH | - | TRBV6-4 | - | TRBJ1-6
SASWGQGVPLH | TRBD1 | TRBV20-1 | - | TRBJ1-6
ASSEGRTTSTDTQY | - | TRBV6-4 | - | TRBJ2-3
ASSAGLPNSYNEQF | - | TRBV9 | - | TRBJ2-1
ASRTSNTGELF | - | TRBV5-1 | once | TRBJ2-2
ASSWGRGEKLF | - | TRBV6-5 | - | TRBJ1-4
ASSQGTDSNQPQH | - | TRBV4-2 | - | TRBJ1-5
SASLNNQPQH | - | TRBV20-1 | - | TRBJ1-5
ASSQFVGTEIPTDTQY | - | TRBV4-2 | - | TRBJ2-3
ASSQAGTATYEQY | TRBD1 | TRBV4-2 | - | TRBJ2-7
ASSFLSGGDGYT | - | TRBV27 | - | TRBJ1-2
ASSLEGGGHGYT | - | TRBV7-9 | - | TRBJ1-2
ASSHAYSTDTQY | - | TRBV3-1/TRBV3-2 | - | TRBJ2-3
ASSSGGNQPQH | TRBD1 | TRBV27 | - | TRBJ1-5
ASSRTQGWRAGELF | TRBD1 | TRBV4-3 | once | TRBJ2-2
ASSPGTGVRKLF | TRBD1 | TRBV5-8 | - | TRBJ1-4
ASSPRGTGGWGKNIQY | TRBD1 | TRBV6-6 | - | TRBJ2-4
ASSPGLDRVRSGYT | TRBD1 | TRBV18 | - | TRBJ1-2
ASSHSASGGNTGELF | TRBD2 | TRBV4-3 | - | TRBJ2-2
ASSLYSGNTIY | - | TRBV7-3 | - | TRBJ1-3
ASSPPGLAVTDTQY | TRBD2 | TRBV13 | - | TRBJ2-3
ASSPQAGLATNEKLF | - | TRBV18 | - | TRBJ1-4